This T cell receptor (beta chain) was found in a study of shared clonotypes between healthy human individuals. Whole-study findings and limits: Researchers sampled only blood; tissue repertoires likely differ.

Genomic DNA from each subset was divided evenly over several immunoSEQ plates. Sequencing was performed on unsorted PBMC DNA using ten immunoSEQ deep assay plates. The assay was immunoSEQ multiplex PCR, and TCRdb's table has in-frame clones only and misses some. Of about 490,000 clones in the sample, around 80% were seen once. A note on this clone: The antigen is unknown.

Each sample came from a Caucasian adult donor living in Nashville, Tennessee. What was sequenced was PBMCs. The source of this sequence is a woman in her 40s in good health. Some clones in this sample may be carry-over from other donors' samples.

CDR3 nucleotide sequence: TGTGCCAGCAGCATAAGACTAGCGGGGGAGCAGTTCTTC. Its translation is CASSIRLAGEQFF. The chain has TRBV7-2 and TRBJ2-1; TRBD2 matches at 11 bases. The CDR3 sequence is 13 residues long. V lost 5 bases and J lost 10; bases outside the gene matches: 4. Looked up from germline, CDR1 is SGHTA and CDR2 is FQGNSA.